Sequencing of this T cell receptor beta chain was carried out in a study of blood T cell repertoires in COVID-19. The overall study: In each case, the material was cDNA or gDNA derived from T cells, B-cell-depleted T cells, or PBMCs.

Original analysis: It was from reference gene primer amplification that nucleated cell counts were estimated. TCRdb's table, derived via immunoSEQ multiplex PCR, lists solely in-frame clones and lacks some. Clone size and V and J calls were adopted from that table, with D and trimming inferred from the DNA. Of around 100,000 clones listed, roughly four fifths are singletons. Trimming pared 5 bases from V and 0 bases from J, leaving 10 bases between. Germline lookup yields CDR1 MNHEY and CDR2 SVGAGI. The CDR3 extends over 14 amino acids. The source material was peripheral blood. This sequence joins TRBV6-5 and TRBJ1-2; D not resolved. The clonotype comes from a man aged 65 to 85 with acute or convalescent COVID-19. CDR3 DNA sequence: TGTGCCAGCAGTCAGCGGACTACTAACTATGGCTACACCTTC. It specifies CASSQRTTNYGYTF.